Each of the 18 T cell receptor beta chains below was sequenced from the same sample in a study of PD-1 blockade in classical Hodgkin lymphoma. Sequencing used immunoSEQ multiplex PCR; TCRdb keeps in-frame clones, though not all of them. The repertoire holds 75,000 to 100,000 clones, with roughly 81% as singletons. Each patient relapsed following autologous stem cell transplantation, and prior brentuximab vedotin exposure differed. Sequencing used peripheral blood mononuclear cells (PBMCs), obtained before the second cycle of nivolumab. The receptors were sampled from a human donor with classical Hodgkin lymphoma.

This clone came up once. The CDR3 loop reads CASSPRERASNQPQHF. For the CDR3, the DNA is TGTGCCAGCAGCCCCCGGGAGAGGGCAAGCAATCAGCCCCAGCATTTT. The rearrangement joins TRBV7-2 to TRBJ1-5, with unresolved D. The length of the CDR3 is 16 residues. V dropped 5 bases and J dropped 1 base, with 15 bases sitting between them. Germline loops: CDR1 SGHTA, CDR2 FQGNSA.

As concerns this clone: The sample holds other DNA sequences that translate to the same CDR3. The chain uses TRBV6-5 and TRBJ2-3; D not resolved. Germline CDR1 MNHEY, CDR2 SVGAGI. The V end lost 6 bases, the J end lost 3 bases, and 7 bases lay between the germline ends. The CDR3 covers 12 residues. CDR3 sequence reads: CASRASTDTQYF. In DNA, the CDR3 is TGTGCCAGCAGAGCCAGTACAGATACGCAGTATTTT.

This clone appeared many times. DNA for the CDR3: TGTGCCTGGAGAGACAGGGGAGGCCATGAGCAGTTCTTC. Protein: CAWRDRGGHEQFF. The genes are TRBV30 and TRBJ2-1; the match to TRBD1 covers 8 bases. This CDR3 has 13 amino acids. V was pared by 3 bases and J by 8 bases, with 6 bases of the junction left unmatched. Germline V gene data show CDR1 as GTSNPN and CDR2 as SVGIG (reference sequence).

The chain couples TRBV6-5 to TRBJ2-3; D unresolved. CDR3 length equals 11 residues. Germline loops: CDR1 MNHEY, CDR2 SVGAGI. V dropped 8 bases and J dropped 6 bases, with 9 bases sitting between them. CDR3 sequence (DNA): TGTGCCAGCCGGCGCTATGATACGCAGTATTTT. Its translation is CASRRYDTQYF.

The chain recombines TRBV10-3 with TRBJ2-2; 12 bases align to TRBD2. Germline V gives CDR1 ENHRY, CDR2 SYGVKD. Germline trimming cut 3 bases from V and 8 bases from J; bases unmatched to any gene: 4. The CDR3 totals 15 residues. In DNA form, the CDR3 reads TGTGCCATCAGTGATGCACTAGCGGGAGGAGGGGAGCTGTTTTTT. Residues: CAISDALAGGGELFF.

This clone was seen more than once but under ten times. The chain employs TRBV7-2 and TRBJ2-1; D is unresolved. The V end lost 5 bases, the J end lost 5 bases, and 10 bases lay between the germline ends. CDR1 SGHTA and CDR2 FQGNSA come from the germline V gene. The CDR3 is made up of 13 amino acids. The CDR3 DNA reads TGTGCCAGCAGCATCTGGGCTGACAATGAGCAGTTCTTC. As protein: CASSIWADNEQFF.

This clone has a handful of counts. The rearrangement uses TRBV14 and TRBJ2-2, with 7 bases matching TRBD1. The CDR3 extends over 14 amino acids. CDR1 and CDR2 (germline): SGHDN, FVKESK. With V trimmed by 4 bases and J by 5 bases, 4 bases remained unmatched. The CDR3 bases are TGTGCCAGCAGCCTACAGGGGTGGACCGGGGAGCTGTTTTTT. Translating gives CASSLQGWTGELFF.

CDR3 loop: CASSVDYRTDTQYF. The CDR3 coding sequence is TGTGCCAGCAGCGTAGACTACCGCACAGATACGCAGTATTTT. This chain connects TRBV7-2 to TRBJ2-3, with a tentative D call TRBD2 (5 bases). Per the germline V gene, CDR1 is SGHTA and CDR2 is FQGNSA. Trimming shortened V by 5 bases and J by 1 base, and 10 bases separated the two germline ends. The CDR3 has 14 residues. The full variable domain, rest sourced from reference TRBV7-2 and TRBJ2-3, is GAGVSQSPSNKVTEKGKDVELRCDPISGHTALYWYRQSLGQGLEFLIYFQGNSAPDKSGLPSDRFSAERTGGSVSTLTIQRTQQEDSAVYLCASSVDYRTDTQYFGPGTRLTVL.

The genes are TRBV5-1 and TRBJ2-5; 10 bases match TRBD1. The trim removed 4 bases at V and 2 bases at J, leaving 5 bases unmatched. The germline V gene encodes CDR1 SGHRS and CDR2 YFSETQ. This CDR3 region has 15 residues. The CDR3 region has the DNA TGCGCCAGCAGCACCCGGGACAGGGGACAAGAGACCCAGTACTTC. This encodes CASSTRDRGQETQYF.

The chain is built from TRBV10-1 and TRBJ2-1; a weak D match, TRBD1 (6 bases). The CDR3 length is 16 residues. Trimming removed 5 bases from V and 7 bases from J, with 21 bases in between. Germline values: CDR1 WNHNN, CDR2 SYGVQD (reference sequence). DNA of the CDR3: TGCGCCAGCAGTCCCTCTGGCCGGGACAATCGAAATGAGCAGTTCTTC. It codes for CASSPSGRDNRNEQFF.

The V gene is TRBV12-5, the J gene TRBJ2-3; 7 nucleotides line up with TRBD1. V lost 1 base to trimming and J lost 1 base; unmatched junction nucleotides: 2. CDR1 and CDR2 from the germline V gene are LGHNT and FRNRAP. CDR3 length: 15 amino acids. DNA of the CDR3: TGTGCTAGTGGTTTGGGGGGACAGCGCACAGATACGCAGTATTTT. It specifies CASGLGGQRTDTQYF.

The chain's CDR3 is CASSQGAGGANTGELFF. CDR3 in DNA: TGCGCCAGCAGCCAGGGGGCGGGAGGCGCGAACACCGGGGAGCTGTTTTTT. V is TRBV4-3 and J is TRBJ2-2; 8 bases line up with TRBD2. This CDR3 is built from 17 residues. J lost 0 bases, V lost 3 bases, and 6 bases had no gene match. The germline CDR1 and CDR2 sequences are LGHNA and YSLEER.

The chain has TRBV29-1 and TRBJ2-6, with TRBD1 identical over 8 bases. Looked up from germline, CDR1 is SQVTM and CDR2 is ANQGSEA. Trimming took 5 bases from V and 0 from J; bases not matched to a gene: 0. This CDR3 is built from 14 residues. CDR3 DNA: TGCAGCGTTACAGGGGGCTCTGGGGCCAACGTCCTGACTTTC. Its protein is CSVTGGSGANVLTF.

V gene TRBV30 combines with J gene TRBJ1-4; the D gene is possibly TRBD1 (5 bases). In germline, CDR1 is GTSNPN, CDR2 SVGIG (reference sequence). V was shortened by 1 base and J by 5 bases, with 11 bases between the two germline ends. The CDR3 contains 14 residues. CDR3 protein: CAWSDRGRNEKLFF. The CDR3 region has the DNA TGTGCCTGGAGTGACCGGGGGAGGAATGAAAAACTGTTTTTT.

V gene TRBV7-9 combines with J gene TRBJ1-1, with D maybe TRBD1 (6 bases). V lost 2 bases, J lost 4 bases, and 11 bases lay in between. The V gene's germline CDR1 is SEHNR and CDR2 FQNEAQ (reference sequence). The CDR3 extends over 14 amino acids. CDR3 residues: CASSLLRGTTEAFF. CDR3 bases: TGTGCCAGCAGCTTACTCAGGGGTACCACTGAAGCTTTCTTT.

CDR3 coding DNA: TGTGCCAGCGCAGGGGGAAGGGCAGAGACCCAGTACTTC. Its translation: CASAGGRAETQYF. V gene TRBV11-2 combines with J gene TRBJ2-5, with 7 bases identical to TRBD1. In germline, CDR1 is SGHAT, CDR2 FQNNGV. This CDR3 has 13 residues. The V gene end was trimmed by 8 bases and the J gene end by 4 bases; junction bases not matched to a gene: 7.

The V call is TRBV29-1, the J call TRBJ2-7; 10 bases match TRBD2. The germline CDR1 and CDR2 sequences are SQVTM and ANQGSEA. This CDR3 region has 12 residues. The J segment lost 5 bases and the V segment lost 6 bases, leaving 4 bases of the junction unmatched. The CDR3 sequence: CSVSGRGDEQYF. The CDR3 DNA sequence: TGCAGCGTAAGCGGGAGGGGAGACGAGCAGTACTTC.

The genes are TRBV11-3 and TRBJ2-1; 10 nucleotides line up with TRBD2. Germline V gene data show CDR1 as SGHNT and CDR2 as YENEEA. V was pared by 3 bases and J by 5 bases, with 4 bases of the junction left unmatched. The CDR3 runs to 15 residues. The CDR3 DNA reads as TGTGCCAGCAGCTTGGGGACTAGCGTGAACAATGAGCAGTTCTTC. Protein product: CASSLGTSVNNEQFF.